This T cell receptor beta chain was sequenced during a study of siplizumab effects on memory and regulatory T cells. Overall study results and limits: Proliferating siplizumab-cultured Tregs lacked confirmed suppressive function. Roughly 75-97% of proliferating CD4+ or CD8+ clones lacked an assignable naive or memory phenotype.

Unstimulated naive, memory, effector memory and TEMRA subsets were sequenced, and this was done in a few donor pairs. Note on this clone: Its antigen is currently unknown.

Around 9.6 x 10^4 TCR templates per sample were sequenced. The protocol was immunoSEQ multiplex PCR, while the TCRdb copy is restricted to in-frame clones and leaves out a portion. The repertoire holds about 56,000 clones, with around 98% as singletons. Germline lookup yields CDR1 MNHEY and CDR2 SVGAGI. V was trimmed by 7 bases and J by 5 bases, leaving 11 bases between them. The CDR3 spans 12 residues. The chain combines TRBV6-5 with TRBJ1-1; D is unresolved. The receptor was isolated from a human donor in good health. The source material was naive CD8+ T cells sorted from blood. Here the CDR3 reads CASKYSGTEAFF. The CDR3 DNA is TGTGCCAGCAAATATTCCGGAACTGAAGCTTTCTTT.